This record covers a single T cell receptor (beta chain). This clone came up a few times. Its antigen remains unidentified. Base qualities are not provided; no much larger clone lies one nucleotide away. Other DNA sequences of this sample code for an identical CDR3. Collaborating institutions collected whole blood in K2EDTA tubes following their own protocols. For TCRbeta analysis, collaborators shipped samples as frozen whole blood, isolated PBMCs, or DNA extracted from either of those sample types. The data were taken from a study of blood T cell repertoires in COVID-19 (dated by TCRdb to the early 2020s). Regarding the complete study: Samples from collaborators originated in the United States, Italy and Spain and spanned both the acute and convalescent phases of COVID-19. A freely available public database, intended as a resource for researchers studying the immune response to SARS-CoV-2, is where the repertoires were released. Deeply sampled blood TCRbeta repertoires from subjects exposed to, actively infected with, or recovered from COVID-19 were included in the dataset. The material from the prospective study consisted of cDNA or gDNA derived from T cells, B-cell-depleted T cells, or PBMCs. Sample metadata almost always included a de-identified subject ID, COVID-19 status, age in years and sex. The samples were drawn from two sources: the first 160 participants of the ongoing ImmuneRACE study, and 1,254 subjects contributed by 6 global collaborators. Where HLA class I and class II types were available, the types were taken from metadata supplied by the sample provider, not from assay-based typing.

The immunoSEQ Assay, a bias-controlled multiplex PCR, was used to amplify TCRbeta CDR3 regions from genomic DNA. On the authors' methods: The number of nucleated cells in each sample was estimated by amplification of reference gene primers within the assay. To quantify the absolute abundance of each unique TCRbeta CDR3 rearrangement, sequence reads were collapsed and filtered. For each sample, productive Simpson clonality was calculated as the square root of Simpson's diversity index over productive rearrangements. Drawn from immuneACCESS, this table holds only the in-frame rearrangements with V and J called that TCRdb kept. Clones are partly lost; checked studies trace under half to an unresolved V gene and leave the rest unexplained. For V, J and clone size, that table is used; D and trimming come from the DNA. Within this sample are approximately 60,000 clones, with approximately 80% of them counted one time only. The top ten clones comprise 15% to 20% of the sample.

The junction shows trimming of 4 bases on V and 7 bases on J, and the gene matches do not reach 11 bases of it. Taken from cysteine to phenylalanine, the CDR3 has 15 residues. Of the read, only the CDR3 DNA is kept; its 45 bases are in frame from base 1. CDR1 and CDR2 are drawn from the germline V gene: SGHRS, YFSETQ. Paper-wide results and their limitations: How much clinical and demographic metadata was included differed by source and by participant, and the metadata was provided uncurated.

This chain joins TRBV5-1 to TRBJ1-5, with 7 bases matching TRBD1. Material: peripheral blood. This TCR was recovered from a man in his fifties or sixties with acute or convalescent COVID-19. The DNA sequence is given as TGCGCCAGCAGCCTAGAAGGGGGCCCCAACCAGCCCCAGCATTTT. Protein translation: CASSLEGGPNQPQHF.